This record covers a single T cell receptor beta chain. The target antigen is unknown. These data belong to a study of shared clonotypes between healthy human individuals. Overall study results and limits: Generally, naive subsets (rather than memory subsets) showed larger estimated richness. It was the few donors that limited the genetic and exposure-history diversity represented. Roughly 5% of naive CD4 clonotypes were shared across a handful of donors.

Terminally differentiated effector memory CD45RA+ cells were left out of the naive CD8 fraction, which was CD45RO-negative and positively selected for CCR7. The method was immunoSEQ multiplex PCR; TCRdb's version includes in-frame clones alone and lacks a portion of them. The profile shows hundreds of thousands of clones, roughly 92% of them singletons. The source is a man aged 25-45 years in good health. The specimen sequenced was naive CD8+ T cells sorted from blood.

CDR3 nucleotide sequence: TGTGCCAGCAGCTTACGCCCAGGGAAGCGCGATATACTCGGACCCAATGAGCAGTTCTTC. Translation: CASSLRPGKRDILGPNEQFF. The rearrangement links TRBV7-6 to TRBJ2-1; tentative D call: TRBD1 (5 bases). Trimming took off 2 bases at V and 6 bases at J, with 29 bases between the two ends. Germline V gives CDR1 SGHVS, CDR2 FNYEAQ. This CDR3 is built from 20 residues.